What follows are 8 T cell receptor beta chains derived from one specimen sequenced in a study of T-cell reconstitution after alpha-beta-depleted transplantation in children. Researchers prepared the TCRbeta library using unique molecular identifiers, the study reports. TCRdb processed the PCR reads anew with MiXCR; each CDR3 protein has one entry. The data contain approximately 640,000 distinct CDR3 sequences, 16% of them singletons. This material consisted of PBMCs from the stem cell graft donor, taken from the stem cell graft. Receptors originate from a human donor who donated a stem cell graft to a child with acute myeloid leukemia.

Of note for this clonotype: A read error may explain this, as a much larger clone is one base away. The chain carries TRBV7-2 and TRBJ2-5; 8 bases align to TRBD2. The end of the DNA fits TRBJ2-1 better, so the J call may be wrong. The V gene's germline CDR1 is SGHTA and CDR2 FQGNSA. The CDR3 runs to 14 residues. The CDR3 region has the DNA TGTGCCAGCAGCTTAGAGCGGGAGATGAAGACCCAGTTCTTC. As protein: CASSLEREMKTQFF.

This chain uses TRBV6-2 or TRBV6-3 with TRBJ2-7, with 9 bases matching TRBD2. Per germline, CDR1 MNHEY and CDR2 SVGEGT. The CDR3 is 13 residues long. V trimming: 6 bases; J trimming: 4 bases; junction bases outside the gene matches: 4. DNA for the CDR3: TGTGCCAGCAGGCATAGCGGGGGATACGAGCAGTACTTC. Protein sequence: CASRHSGGYEQYF.

The sample holds a few counts of this clonotype. The chain has TRBV5-1 and TRBJ1-4, with D tentatively TRBD1 (5 bases). The CDR3 consists of 15 residues. The V and J ends lost 4 bases and 0 bases respectively, with 10 bases between them. Looked up from germline, CDR1 is SGHRS and CDR2 is YFSETQ. The CDR3 sequence is CASSGTAATNEKLFF. The CDR3 bases are TGCGCCAGCAGCGGGACGGCCGCAACTAATGAAAAACTGTTTTTT.

The J gene is TRBJ1-1, the V gene TRBV7-7; D gene unclear. CDR3 length equals 16 residues. Germline values: CDR1 SSHAT, CDR2 FNYEAQ (reference sequence). V was shortened by 7 bases and J by 0 bases, with 18 bases between the two germline ends. CDR3 bases: TGTGCCAGCACCATATGCCTCCGGGCAGTGAACACTGAAGCTTTCTTT. Protein: CASTICLRAVNTEAFF.

This clonotype turned up a few times. The chain joins TRBV5-1 to TRBJ1-6, with 8 nucleotides matching TRBD1. This CDR3 has 20 amino acids. Germline CDR1 SGHRS, CDR2 YFSETQ. V lost 4 bases to trimming and J lost 1 base; unmatched junction nucleotides: 16. Written as DNA, the CDR3 is TGCGCCAGCAGCCCGGAGGGAGACAGGGGTTTATGGTCCTATAATTCACCCCTCCACTTT. Its translation: CASSPEGDRGLWSYNSPLHF.

This clonotype was seen ten or more times. The V call is TRBV10-3, the J call TRBJ1-5; 7 bases map to TRBD1. V shed 5 bases and J 6 bases; nucleotides not matched to a gene: 10. This CDR3 has 15 amino acids. Germline V lookup: CDR1 ENHRY, CDR2 SYGVKD. CDR3 amino acids: CAISNRQGLIQPQHF. The CDR3 bases are TGTGCCATCAGTAATCGACAGGGCCTAATTCAGCCCCAGCATTTT.

Many counts were recorded for this clonotype. The J gene is TRBJ2-2, the V gene TRBV7-2; TRBD1 matches 10 bases. CDR1 SGHTA and CDR2 FQGNSA come from the germline V gene. The CDR3 has 17 residues. V lost 5 bases and J lost 0; bases outside the gene matches: 6. CDR3 sequence reads: CASSKPGQGSNTGELFF. Here the CDR3 DNA reads TGTGCCAGCAGCAAACCGGGACAGGGGTCGAACACCGGGGAGCTGTTTTTT.

CDR3 DNA sequence: TGTGCCACCAGTGACCTCTCCCCGGGACAGGGACCCAACAATGAGCAGTTCTTC. Residues: CATSDLSPGQGPNNEQFF. J is TRBJ2-1 and V is TRBV24-1, with 9 nucleotides matching TRBD1. V was clipped by 4 bases and J by 5 bases; unmatched bases: 14. Looked up from germline, CDR1 is KGHDR and CDR2 is SFDVKD. The length of the CDR3 is 18 residues.